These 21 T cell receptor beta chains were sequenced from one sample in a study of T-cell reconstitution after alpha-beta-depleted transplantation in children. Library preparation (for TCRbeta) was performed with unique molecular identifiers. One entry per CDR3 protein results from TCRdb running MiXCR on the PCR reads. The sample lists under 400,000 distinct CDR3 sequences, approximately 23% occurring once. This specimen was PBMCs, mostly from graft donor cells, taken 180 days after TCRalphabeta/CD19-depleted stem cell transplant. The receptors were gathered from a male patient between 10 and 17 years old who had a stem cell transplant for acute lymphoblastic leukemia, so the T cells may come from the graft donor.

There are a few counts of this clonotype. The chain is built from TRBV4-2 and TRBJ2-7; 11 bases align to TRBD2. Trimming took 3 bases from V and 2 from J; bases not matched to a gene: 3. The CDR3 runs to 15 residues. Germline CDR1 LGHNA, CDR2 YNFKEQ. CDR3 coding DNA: TGTGCCAGCAGCCACTCGACTAGCGGGACCTACGAGCAGTACTTC. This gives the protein CASSHSTSGTYEQYF.

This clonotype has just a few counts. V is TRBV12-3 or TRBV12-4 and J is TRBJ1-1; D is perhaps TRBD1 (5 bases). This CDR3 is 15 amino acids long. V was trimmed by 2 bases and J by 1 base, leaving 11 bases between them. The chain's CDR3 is CASSLSDRPNTEAFF. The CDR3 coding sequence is TGTGCCAGCAGTTTAAGTGACAGACCGAACACTGAAGCTTTCTTT.

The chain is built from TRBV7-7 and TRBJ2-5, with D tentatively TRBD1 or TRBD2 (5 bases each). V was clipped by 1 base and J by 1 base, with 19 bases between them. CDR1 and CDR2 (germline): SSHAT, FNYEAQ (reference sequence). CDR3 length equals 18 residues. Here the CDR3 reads CASSLDLLGRTFQETQYF. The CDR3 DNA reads TGTGCCAGCAGCTTAGACCTTCTGGGACGCACCTTCCAAGAGACCCAGTACTTC. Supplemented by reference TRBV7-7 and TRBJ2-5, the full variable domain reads GAGVSQSPRYKVTKRGQDVTLRCDPISSHATLYWYQQALGQGPEFLTYFNYEAQPDKSGLPSDRFSAERPEGSISTLTIQRTEQRDSAMYRCASSLDLLGRTFQETQYFGPGTRLLVL.

In DNA, the CDR3 is TGTGCCAGCAGGCCTTTGGACAGGGGGAGTGCAAGTGAGCAGTTCTTC. It yields the protein CASRPLDRGSASEQFF. This chain links TRBV6-1 with TRBJ2-1, with 10 bases lining up with TRBD1. CDR1 is MNHNS and CDR2 is SASEGT in the germline V gene. V trimming: 6 bases; J trimming: 9 bases; junction bases outside the gene matches: 14. This CDR3 contains 16 residues.

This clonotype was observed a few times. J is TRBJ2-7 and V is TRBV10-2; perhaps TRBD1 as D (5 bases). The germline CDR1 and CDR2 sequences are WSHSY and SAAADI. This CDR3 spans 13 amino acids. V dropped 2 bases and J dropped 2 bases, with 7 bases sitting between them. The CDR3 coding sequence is TGCGCCAGCAGTGAGGGGGCCACCTACGAGCAGTACTTC. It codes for CASSEGATYEQYF.

The CDR3 bases are TGTGCCAGCAGTTTCGAAGTACTCGGGTCACCCCTCCACTTT. It translates to CASSFEVLGSPLHF. The rearrangement uses TRBV28 and TRBJ1-6; no reliable D call. Trimming took off 3 bases at V and 10 bases at J, with 13 bases between the two ends. The CDR3 covers 14 residues. Germline V CDR1 and CDR2: MDHEN, SYDVKM.

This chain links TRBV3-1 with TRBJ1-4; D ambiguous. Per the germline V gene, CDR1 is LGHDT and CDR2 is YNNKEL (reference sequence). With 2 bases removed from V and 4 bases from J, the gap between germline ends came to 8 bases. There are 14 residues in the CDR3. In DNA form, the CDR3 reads TGTGCCAGCAGCCAATTGGGTTATAATGAAAAACTGTTTTTT. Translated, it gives CASSQLGYNEKLFF.

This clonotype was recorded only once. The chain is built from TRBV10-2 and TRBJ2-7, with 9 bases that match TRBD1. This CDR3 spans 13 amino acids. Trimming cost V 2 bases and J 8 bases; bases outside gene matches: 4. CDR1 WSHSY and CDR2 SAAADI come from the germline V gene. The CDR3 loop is CASSEPGQGKQYF. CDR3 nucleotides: TGCGCCAGCAGTGAGCCGGGACAGGGTAAGCAGTACTTC.

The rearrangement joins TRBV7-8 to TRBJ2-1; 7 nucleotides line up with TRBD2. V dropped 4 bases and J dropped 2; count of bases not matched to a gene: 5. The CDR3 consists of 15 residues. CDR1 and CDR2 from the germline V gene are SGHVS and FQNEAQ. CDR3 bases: TGTGCCAGCAGCTCTTGGACTAGTCCCTACAATGAGCAGTTCTTC. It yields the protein CASSSWTSPYNEQFF.

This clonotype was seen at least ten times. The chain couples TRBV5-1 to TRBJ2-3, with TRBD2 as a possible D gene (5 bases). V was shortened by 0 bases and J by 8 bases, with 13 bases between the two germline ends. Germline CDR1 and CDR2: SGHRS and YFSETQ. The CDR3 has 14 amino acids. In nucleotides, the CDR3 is TGCGCCAGCAGCTTGGTTCTGGAGGCGTTTACGCAGTATTTT. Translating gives CASSLVLEAFTQYF.

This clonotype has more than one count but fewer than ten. The CDR3 protein is CASSPLAGEETQYF. The CDR3 DNA reads TGTGCCAGCAGCCCCCTAGCGGGAGAAGAGACCCAGTACTTC. The rearrangement uses TRBV9 and TRBJ2-5, with 10 bases fitting TRBD2. The CDR3 has 14 residues. The germline CDR1 and CDR2 sequences are SGDLS and YYNGEE. With 4 bases clipped from V and 3 bases from J, the junction kept 3 bases outside the gene matches.

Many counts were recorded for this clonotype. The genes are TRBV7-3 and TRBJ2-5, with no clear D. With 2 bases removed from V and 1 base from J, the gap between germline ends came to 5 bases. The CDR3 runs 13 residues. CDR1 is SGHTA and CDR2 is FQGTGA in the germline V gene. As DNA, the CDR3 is TGTGCCAGCAGCTTATCCCCCCAAGAGACCCAGTACTTC. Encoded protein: CASSLSPQETQYF.

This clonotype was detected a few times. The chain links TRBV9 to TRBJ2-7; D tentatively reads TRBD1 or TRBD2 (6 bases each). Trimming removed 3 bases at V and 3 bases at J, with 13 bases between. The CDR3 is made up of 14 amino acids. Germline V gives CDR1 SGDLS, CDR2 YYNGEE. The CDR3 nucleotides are TGTGCCAGCAGCGCTAGGGGGGAAATCTACGAGCAGTACTTC. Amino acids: CASSARGEIYEQYF.

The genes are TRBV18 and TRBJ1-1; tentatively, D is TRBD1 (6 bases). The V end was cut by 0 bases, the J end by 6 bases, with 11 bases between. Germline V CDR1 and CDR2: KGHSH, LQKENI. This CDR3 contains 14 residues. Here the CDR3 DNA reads TGTGCCAGCTCACCACCGGACGGGGGCGCTGAAGCTTTCTTT. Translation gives CASSPPDGGAEAFF.

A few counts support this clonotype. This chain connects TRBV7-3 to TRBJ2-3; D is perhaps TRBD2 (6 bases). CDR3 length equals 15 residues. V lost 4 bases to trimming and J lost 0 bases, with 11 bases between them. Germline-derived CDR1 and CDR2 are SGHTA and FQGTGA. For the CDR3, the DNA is TGTGCCAGCAGCTCGGGGGTCCATAGCACAGATACGCAGTATTTT. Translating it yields CASSSGVHSTDTQYF.

CDR3 residues: CASSTEGGSYTF. As DNA, the CDR3 is TGTGCCAGCAGCACGGAGGGGGGAAGCTACACCTTC. The J gene is TRBJ1-2, the V gene TRBV7-9; weak D call: TRBD1 (6 bases). The CDR3 totals 12 residues. Trimming shortened V by 5 bases and J by 9 bases, and 13 bases separated the two germline ends. Germline values: CDR1 SEHNR, CDR2 FQNEAQ (reference sequence).

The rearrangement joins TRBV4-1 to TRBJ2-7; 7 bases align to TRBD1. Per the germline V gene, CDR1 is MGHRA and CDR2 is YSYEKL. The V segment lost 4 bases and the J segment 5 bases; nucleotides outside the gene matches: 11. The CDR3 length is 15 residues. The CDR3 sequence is CASSRDRDRADEQYF. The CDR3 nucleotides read TGCGCCAGCAGCCGTGACCGGGACAGAGCGGACGAGCAGTACTTC.

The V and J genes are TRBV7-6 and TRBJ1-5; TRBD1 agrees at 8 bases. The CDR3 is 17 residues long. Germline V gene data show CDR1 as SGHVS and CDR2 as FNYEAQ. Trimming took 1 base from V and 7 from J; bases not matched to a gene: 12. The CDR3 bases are TGTGCCAGCAGCTTAGTTCCAGGGGGCCCTGAATTCCAGCCCCAGCATTTT. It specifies CASSLVPGGPEFQPQHF. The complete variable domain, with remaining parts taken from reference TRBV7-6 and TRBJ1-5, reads GAGVSQSPRYKVTKRGQDVALRCDPISGHVSLYWYRQALGQGPEFLTYFNYEAQQDKSGLPNDRFSAERPEGSISTLTIQRTEQRDSAMYRCASSLVPGGPEFQPQHFGDGTRLSIL.

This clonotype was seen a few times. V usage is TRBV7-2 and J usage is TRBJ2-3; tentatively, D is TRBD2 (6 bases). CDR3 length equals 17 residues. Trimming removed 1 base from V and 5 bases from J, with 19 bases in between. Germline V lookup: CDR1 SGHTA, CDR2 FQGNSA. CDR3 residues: CASSLVAQAGGQDTQYF. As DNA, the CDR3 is TGTGCCAGCAGCTTAGTGGCGCAGGCTGGAGGGCAAGATACGCAGTATTTT.

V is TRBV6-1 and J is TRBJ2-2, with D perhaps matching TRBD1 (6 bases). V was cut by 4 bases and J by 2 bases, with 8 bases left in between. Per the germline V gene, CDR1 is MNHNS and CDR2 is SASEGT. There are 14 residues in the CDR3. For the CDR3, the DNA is TGTGCCAGCAGTGGGACAGCCAACACCGGGGAGCTGTTTTTT. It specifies CASSGTANTGELFF.

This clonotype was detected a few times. CDR3 bases: TGTGCCAGCAGCCGAGTCCTGGGTGAAAAACTGTTTTTT. Its protein product is CASSRVLGEKLFF. The chain recombines TRBV7-6 with TRBJ1-4, with D unresolved. The CDR3 is made up of 13 amino acids. V lost 5 bases and J 7 bases, leaving 11 bases between the germline ends. Germline V CDR1 and CDR2: SGHVS, FNYEAQ.